A single sample gave rise to the 22 T cell receptor beta chains below, sequenced in a study of T cell repertoires in cytomegalovirus infection. One entry per CDR3 protein results from TCRdb running MiXCR on the reads. The sample includes approximately 500,000 distinct CDR3 sequences, approximately 15% seen only once; the top ten take roughly a quarter. Sequencing was performed on CD8+ T cells from PBMCs. The receptors shown here come from a human donor in good health (CMV status not recorded). Some clones in this sample may be carry-over from other donors' samples.

This sequence joins TRBV28 and TRBJ2-5, with a tentative D call TRBD1 (7 bases). The CDR3 length is 17 residues. Trimming removed 3 bases at V and 0 bases at J, with 17 bases between. CDR1 is MDHEN and CDR2 is SYDVKM in the germline V gene. The CDR3 region is CASSFGQGGRYQETQYF. The CDR3 bases are TGTGCCAGCAGTTTTGGGCAGGGGGGACGGTACCAAGAGACCCAGTACTTC. The full variable domain, with the rest looked up from reference TRBV28 and TRBJ2-5, is DVKVTQSSRYLVKRTGEKVFLECVQDMDHENMFWYRQDPGLGLRLIYFSYDVKMKEKGDIPEGYSVSREKKERFSLILESASTNQTSMYLCASSFGQGGRYQETQYFGPGTRLLVL.

This clonotype was found many times. This chain uses TRBV6-5 with TRBJ1-1; D possibly corresponds to TRBD1 (6 bases). The CDR3 is 12 amino acids. Trimming stripped 6 bases from V and 11 bases from J, with 16 bases between. The germline gives CDR1 MNHEY, CDR2 SVGAGI. The CDR3 reads CASRYLAGAAFF. The DNA for the CDR3 is TGTGCCAGCAGATATCTCGCAGGGGCCGCTTTCTTT.

The table lists this clonotype with many counts. The V and J genes are TRBV10-3 and TRBJ1-6, with D hard to call. CDR1 and CDR2 from the germline V gene are ENHRY and SYGVKD. V shed 2 bases and J shed 6 bases, with 8 bases lying between them. The CDR3 runs 14 residues. The CDR3 region has the DNA TGTGCCATCAGTGAGGGACGGGCTAATTCACCCCTCCACTTT. Translated: CAISEGRANSPLHF.

This chain links TRBV19 with TRBJ2-5; TRBD2 matches at 8 bases. The junction had 4 bases not matched to a gene; V was cut back by 3 bases and J by 1 base. CDR3 length equals 15 residues. Per the germline V gene, CDR1 is LNHDA and CDR2 is SQIVND (reference sequence). CDR3 sequence: CASSIFLAGQETQYF. For the CDR3, the DNA is TGTGCCAGTAGTATCTTCCTAGCGGGCCAAGAGACCCAGTACTTC.

This chain joins TRBV6-5 and TRBJ2-7, with D unclear. In germline, CDR1 is MNHEY, CDR2 SVGAGI. The length of the CDR3 is 13 residues. V lost 0 bases, J lost 2 bases, and 5 bases lay in between. The CDR3 nucleotides read TGTGCCAGCAGTTACTCGATGACCTACGAGCAGTACTTC. Its protein is CASSYSMTYEQYF.

This clonotype has only a few counts. The chain uses TRBV12-3 or TRBV12-4 and TRBJ1-5; tentatively, D is TRBD1 (5 bases). The CDR3 consists of 16 residues. The V end was cut by 4 bases, the J end by 3 bases, with 16 bases between. The CDR3 bases are TGTGCCAGCAGTTCTACGTGGGACGCCGACAATCAGCCCCAGCATTTT. The encoded protein is CASSSTWDADNQPQHF.

In DNA, the CDR3 is TGTGCCAGCAGCTCGGGTGAGCTTGAAGCTTTCTTT. As protein: CASSSGELEAFF. The V and J genes are TRBV7-9 and TRBJ1-1; D unresolved. The V end lost 4 bases, the J end lost 7 bases, and 10 bases lay between the germline ends. CDR1 is SEHNR and CDR2 is FQNEAQ in the germline V gene (reference sequence). This CDR3 has 12 amino acids.

V and J are TRBV12-3 or TRBV12-4 and TRBJ1-1; the D gene is possibly TRBD1 (5 bases). The V end lost 3 bases, the J end lost 7 bases, and 9 bases lay between the germline ends. The CDR3 extends over 12 amino acids. The CDR3 spells CASSFSRGEAFF. As DNA, the CDR3 is TGTGCCAGCAGTTTTAGTAGGGGTGAAGCTTTCTTT.

This clonotype was counted a few times. V is TRBV5-4 and J is TRBJ2-7; D is perhaps TRBD1 (6 bases). The CDR3 is made up of 11 amino acids. Germline CDR1 SGHNT, CDR2 YYREEE (reference sequence). Between the trimmed V and J ends, which lost 2 bases and 8 bases, there was a span of 8 bases. CDR3 in DNA: TGTGCCAGCAGCTTTCAGGGGCAGCAGTACTTC. Translating gives CASSFQGQQYF.

The rearrangement uses TRBV10-3 and TRBJ2-1, with D possibly TRBD1 on 6 matching bases. V lost 3 bases, J lost 0 bases, and 12 bases lay in between. Germline CDR1 reads ENHRY; CDR2 reads SYGVKD. This CDR3 has 16 residues. The DNA for the CDR3 is TGTGCCATCAGTGAAGGACAGTCCAGCTCCTACAATGAGCAGTTCTTC. Its translation is CAISEGQSSSYNEQFF.

This clonotype has a handful of counts. The V call is TRBV19, the J call TRBJ1-1, with D unresolved. Germline CDR1 and CDR2: LNHDA and SQIVND (reference sequence). V lost 7 bases and J 5 bases, leaving 11 bases between the germline ends. CDR3 length equals 12 residues. CDR3 nucleotide sequence: TGTGCCAGTACCGTAGGACGGACTGAAGCTTTCTTT. As protein: CASTVGRTEAFF.

V is TRBV6-4 and J is TRBJ1-6; 8 nucleotides align to TRBD1. This CDR3 region has 11 residues. The ends lost 8 bases at V and 12 bases at J; junction bases unmatched: 3. CDR1 MRHNA and CDR2 SNTAGT come from the germline V gene. The CDR3 DNA reads as TGTGCCAGCCCGACAGGGGTACCCCTCCACTTT. This sequence encodes CASPTGVPLHF.

This clonotype was observed at least ten times. The rearrangement uses TRBV27 and TRBJ1-4, with 8 bases lining up with TRBD1. The germline gives CDR1 MNHEY, CDR2 SMNVEV (reference sequence). There are 13 residues in the CDR3. J lost 6 bases, V lost 6 bases, and 3 bases had no gene match. The CDR3 loop reads CASSEGQDEKLFF. The CDR3 coding sequence is TGTGCCAGCAGCGAGGGACAGGATGAAAAACTGTTTTTT. Looking up the rest from reference TRBV27 and TRBJ1-4 gives the full variable domain: EAQVTQNPRYLITVTGKKLTVTCSQNMNHEYMSWYRQDPGLGLRQIYYSMNVEVTDKGDVPEGYKVSRKEKRNFPLILESPSPNQTSLYFCASSEGQDEKLFFGSGTQLSVL.

This clonotype was picked up many times. The rearrangement uses TRBV7-8 and TRBJ2-7; 16 bases map to TRBD2. Trimming cost V 5 bases and J 3 bases; bases outside gene matches: 10. Germline V CDR1 and CDR2: SGHVS, FQNEAQ. The CDR3 contains 18 residues. CDR3 nucleotides: TGTGCCAGCAGCCCGGGACTAGCGGGAGGGCCCCCGGACTACGAGCAGTACTTC. The encoded protein is CASSPGLAGGPPDYEQYF.

This clonotype was seen a handful of times. The rearrangement joins TRBV5-6 to TRBJ2-1; TRBD1 matches 8 bases. The V and J ends lost 2 bases and 4 bases, in that order; junction bases with no gene match: 2. The CDR3 length is 14 residues. Germline V gene data show CDR1 as SGHDT and CDR2 as YYEEEE. As DNA, the CDR3 is TGTGCCAGCAGCTTTACAGGGGGTTACAATGAGCAGTTCTTC. The encoded protein is CASSFTGGYNEQFF.

The chain uses TRBV27 and TRBJ2-7, with 8 nucleotides matching TRBD1. The CDR3 extends over 14 amino acids. Germline V gives CDR1 MNHEY, CDR2 SMNVEV (reference sequence). Losses at the gene ends were 4 bases for V and 5 bases for J; bases not matched to a gene: 7. CDR3 region: CASSSRQGAHEQYF. DNA of the CDR3: TGTGCCAGCAGTTCCCGCCAGGGGGCCCACGAGCAGTACTTC.

The V gene is TRBV28, the J gene TRBJ1-2; tentative D call: TRBD1 (6 bases). This CDR3 comprises 15 residues. Looked up from germline, CDR1 is MDHEN and CDR2 is SYDVKM. V lost 3 bases to trimming and J lost 4 bases, with 15 bases between them. The CDR3 loop is CASSFIQGQIYGYTF. In DNA form, the CDR3 reads TGTGCCAGCAGTTTCATCCAGGGACAAATCTATGGCTACACCTTC.

This clonotype was seen ten or more times. The chain uses TRBV7-6 and TRBJ2-1; no reliable D call. Trimming left V 3 bases short and J 7 bases short, with 10 bases between. The CDR3 spans 13 residues. Looked up from germline, CDR1 is SGHVS and CDR2 is FNYEAQ. CDR3 residues: CASSFNLGNEQFF. The CDR3 DNA follows: TGTGCCAGCAGCTTTAACCTTGGGAATGAGCAGTTCTTC. Filled out from reference TRBV7-6 and TRBJ2-1, the complete variable domain reads GAGVSQSPRYKVTKRGQDVALRCDPISGHVSLYWYRQALGQGPEFLTYFNYEAQQDKSGLPNDRFSAERPEGSISTLTIQRTEQRDSAMYRCASSFNLGNEQFFGPGTRLTVL.

The chain recombines TRBV24-1 with TRBJ1-1; no definite D call. The CDR3 spans 14 residues. Germline CDR1 and CDR2: KGHDR and SFDVKD. V lost 7 bases and J 1 base, leaving 12 bases between the germline ends. The CDR3 nucleotides read TGTGCCACCAGGCCGGAAGGCGAGAACACTGAAGCTTTCTTT. Translation: CATRPEGENTEAFF.

Note on this clonotype: A much larger clone sits a single nucleotide away, making a read error possible. The chain couples TRBV7-3 to TRBJ2-1; D call uncertain. Germline V CDR1 and CDR2: SGHTA, FQGTGA. This CDR3 spans 12 amino acids. The CDR3 region is CAGSSLSSEQFF. The CDR3 DNA reads TGTGCCGGCAGCTCCCTTAGTAGTGAGCAGTTCTTC.

This clonotype was seen many times. This chain uses TRBV7-6 with TRBJ2-7; no clear D gene. There are 14 residues in the CDR3. With 5 bases removed from V and 2 bases from J, the gap between germline ends came to 13 bases. Per germline, CDR1 SGHVS and CDR2 FNYEAQ. The DNA for the CDR3 is TGTGCCAGCAGCCCACCTGCAGCGCCCTACGAGCAGTACTTC. It specifies CASSPPAAPYEQYF.

Ten or more counts support this clonotype. V and J are TRBV6-6 and TRBJ1-2, with 9 positions matching TRBD1. The CDR3 has 14 amino acids. Germline V gene sequence: CDR1 MNHNY, CDR2 SVGAGI (reference sequence). The J segment lost 6 bases and the V segment lost 6 bases, leaving 8 bases of the junction unmatched. The CDR3 nucleotides are TGTGCCAGCAGCGCGGACAGGGGTATGCATGGCTACACCTTC. This encodes CASSADRGMHGYTF.